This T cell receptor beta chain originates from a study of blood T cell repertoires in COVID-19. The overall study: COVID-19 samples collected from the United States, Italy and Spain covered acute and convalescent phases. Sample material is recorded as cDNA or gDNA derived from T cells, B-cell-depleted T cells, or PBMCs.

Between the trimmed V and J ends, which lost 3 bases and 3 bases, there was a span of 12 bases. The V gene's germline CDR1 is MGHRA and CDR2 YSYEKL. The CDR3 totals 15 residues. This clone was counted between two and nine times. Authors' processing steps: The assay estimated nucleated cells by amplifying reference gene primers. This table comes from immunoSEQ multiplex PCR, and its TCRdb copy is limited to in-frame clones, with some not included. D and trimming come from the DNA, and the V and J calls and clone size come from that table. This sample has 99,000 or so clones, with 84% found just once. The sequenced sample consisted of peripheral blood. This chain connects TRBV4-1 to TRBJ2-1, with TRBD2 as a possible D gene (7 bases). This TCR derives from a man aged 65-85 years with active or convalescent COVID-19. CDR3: CASSHPGGLYNEQFF. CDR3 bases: TGCGCCAGCAGCCATCCGGGGGGCCTCTACAATGAGCAGTTCTTC.